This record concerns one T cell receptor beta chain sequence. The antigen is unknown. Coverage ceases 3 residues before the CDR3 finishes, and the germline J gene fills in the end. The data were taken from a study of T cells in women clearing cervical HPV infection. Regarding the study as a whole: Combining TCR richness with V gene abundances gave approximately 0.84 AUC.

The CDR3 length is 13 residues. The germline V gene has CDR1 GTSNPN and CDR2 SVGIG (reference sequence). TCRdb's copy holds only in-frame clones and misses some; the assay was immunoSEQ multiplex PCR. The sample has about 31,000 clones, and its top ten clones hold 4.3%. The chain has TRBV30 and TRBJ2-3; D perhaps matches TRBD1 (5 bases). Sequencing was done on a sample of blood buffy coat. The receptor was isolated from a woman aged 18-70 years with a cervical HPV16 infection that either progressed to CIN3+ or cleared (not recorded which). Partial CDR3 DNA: TGTGCCTGGAGTACTGAAGGGGAACAGCCG. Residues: CAWSTEGEQP. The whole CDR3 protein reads CAWSTEGEQPQYF.